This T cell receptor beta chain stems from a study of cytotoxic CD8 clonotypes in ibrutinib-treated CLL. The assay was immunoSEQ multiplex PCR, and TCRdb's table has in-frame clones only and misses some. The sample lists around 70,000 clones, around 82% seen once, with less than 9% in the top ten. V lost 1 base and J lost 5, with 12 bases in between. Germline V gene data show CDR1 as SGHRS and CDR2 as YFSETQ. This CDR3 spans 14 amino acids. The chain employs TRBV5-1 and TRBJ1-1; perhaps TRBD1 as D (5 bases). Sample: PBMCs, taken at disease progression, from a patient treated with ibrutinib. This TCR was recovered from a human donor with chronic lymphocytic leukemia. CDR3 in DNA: TGCGCCAGCAGCTTGTGGGTGGGGGAGACTGAAGCTTTCTTT. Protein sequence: CASSLWVGETEAFF. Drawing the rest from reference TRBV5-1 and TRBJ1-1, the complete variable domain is KAGVTQTPRYLIKTRGQQVTLSCSPISGHRSVSWYQQTPGQGLQFLFEYFSETQRNKGNFPGRFSGRQFSNSRSEMNVSTLELGDSALYLCASSLWVGETEAFFGQGTRLTVV.